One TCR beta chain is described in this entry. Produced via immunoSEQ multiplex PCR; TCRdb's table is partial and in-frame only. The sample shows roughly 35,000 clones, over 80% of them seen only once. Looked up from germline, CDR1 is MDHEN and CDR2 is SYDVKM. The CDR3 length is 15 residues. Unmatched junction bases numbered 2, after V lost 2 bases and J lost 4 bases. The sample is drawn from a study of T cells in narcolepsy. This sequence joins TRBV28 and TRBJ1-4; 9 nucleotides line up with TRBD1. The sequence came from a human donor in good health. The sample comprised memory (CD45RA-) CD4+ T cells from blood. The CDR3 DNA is TGTGCCAGCAGTTTAATGGGACAGGGTAATGAAAAACTGTTTTTT. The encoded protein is CASSLMGQGNEKLFF.